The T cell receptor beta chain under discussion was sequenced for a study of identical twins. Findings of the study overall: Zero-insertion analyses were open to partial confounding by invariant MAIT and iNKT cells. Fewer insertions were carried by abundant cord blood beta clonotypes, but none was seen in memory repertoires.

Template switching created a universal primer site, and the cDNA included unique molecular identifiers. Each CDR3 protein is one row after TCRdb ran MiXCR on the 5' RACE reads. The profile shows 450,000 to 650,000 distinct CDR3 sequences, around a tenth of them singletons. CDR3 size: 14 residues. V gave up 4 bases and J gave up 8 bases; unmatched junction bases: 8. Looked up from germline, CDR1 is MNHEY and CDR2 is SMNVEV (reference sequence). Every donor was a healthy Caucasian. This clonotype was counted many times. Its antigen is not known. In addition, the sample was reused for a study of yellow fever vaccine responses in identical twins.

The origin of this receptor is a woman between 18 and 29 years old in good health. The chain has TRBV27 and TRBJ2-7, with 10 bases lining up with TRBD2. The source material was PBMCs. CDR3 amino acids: CASSSSSGRAKQYF. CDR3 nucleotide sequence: TGTGCCAGCAGTTCCTCGAGCGGGAGGGCCAAGCAGTACTTC.